The 22 T cell receptor beta chains below all came from one sample that was sequenced in a study of CD8 T cells in Susac syndrome. A quantity of roughly 0.5 to 1 ug RNA underwent reverse transcription using random hexamers. Each CDR3 protein is one row after TCRdb ran MiXCR on the immunoSEQ multiplex PCR reads. The sample includes 90,000 to 150,000 distinct CDR3 sequences, more than 85% of them seen just once. Sequencing input: CD4+ T cells from PBMCs. The source is a human donor with multiple sclerosis.

V is TRBV6-1 and J is TRBJ2-3; D gene unclear. Trimming shortened V by 8 bases and J by 0 bases, and 9 bases separated the two germline ends. Germline V gene sequence: CDR1 MNHNS, CDR2 SASEGT. There are 13 residues in the CDR3. In DNA form, the CDR3 reads TGTGCCAGCTTCCTAGGTAGCACAGATACGCAGTATTTT. Translated, it gives CASFLGSTDTQYF.

The V and J genes are TRBV6-6 and TRBJ2-6; 8 bases are a match to TRBD1. The CDR3 contains 16 residues. The V gene end was trimmed by 4 bases and the J gene end by 8 bases; junction bases not matched to a gene: 10. Germline V gene lookup returns CDR1 MNHNY and CDR2 SVGAGI (reference sequence). The CDR3 DNA reads TGTGCCAGCAGTTCCCTACAGGGGGAAGGGACCAACGTCCTGACTTTC. Amino acids: CASSSLQGEGTNVLTF.

This chain links TRBV28 with TRBJ1-2; 7 nucleotides align to TRBD1. The CDR3 is made up of 16 amino acids. Per germline, CDR1 MDHEN and CDR2 SYDVKM. Trimming at V came to 2 bases and at J to 4 bases, leaving 10 bases not matched to a gene. The CDR3 nucleotides are TGTGCCAGCAGTTTAGTAGGGGGCGAAGTTGGCTATGGCTACACCTTC. Residues: CASSLVGGEVGYGYTF.

The V gene is TRBV30, the J gene TRBJ1-2; D might be TRBD1 (5 bases). This CDR3 has 15 residues. V was shortened by 0 bases and J by 2 bases, with 13 bases between the two germline ends. Germline assignment: CDR1 GTSNPN and CDR2 SVGIG (reference sequence). The CDR3 reads CAWSVLKGPNYGYTF. The CDR3 DNA is TGTGCCTGGAGTGTATTGAAGGGACCAAACTATGGCTACACCTTC.

V and J are TRBV5-1 and TRBJ1-1, with D perhaps TRBD1 (5 bases). This CDR3 contains 14 residues. The V end lost 4 bases, the J end lost 1 base, and 11 bases lay between the germline ends. The V gene's germline CDR1 is SGHRS and CDR2 YFSETQ. The CDR3 here is CASSEGRWNTEAFF. The CDR3, as DNA: TGCGCCAGCAGCGAGGGACGGTGGAACACTGAAGCTTTCTTT.

The chain carries TRBV3-1 and TRBJ1-2; D gene unclear. Germline CDR1 is LGHDT and CDR2 is YNNKEL (reference sequence). Trimming shortened V by 0 bases and J by 8 bases, and 13 bases separated the two germline ends. The CDR3 has 14 amino acids. The CDR3 here is CASSQDLAQRGYTF. The CDR3 DNA reads TGTGCCAGCAGCCAAGATCTGGCACAGAGGGGCTACACCTTC.

The chain recombines TRBV20-1 with TRBJ2-3; the D gene is possibly TRBD2 (5 bases). Trimming cost V 2 bases and J 5 bases, with 8 bases left between them. Germline CDR1 is DFQATT and CDR2 is SNEGSKA (reference sequence). This CDR3 is 12 amino acids long. The CDR3 DNA reads as TGCAGTGCTAGAAGAGGGCAAGATACGCAGTATTTT. This gives the protein CSARRGQDTQYF.

V usage is TRBV30 and J usage is TRBJ1-1, with 9 bases lining up with TRBD1. With V trimmed by 0 bases and J by 7 bases, 9 bases remained unmatched. Germline V gene lookup returns CDR1 GTSNPN and CDR2 SVGIG (reference sequence). The CDR3 runs to 15 residues. CDR3 DNA: TGTGCCTGGAGTGTTTGGACAGGGGAGACTAGTGAAGCTTTCTTT. Translating gives CAWSVWTGETSEAFF.

This chain joins TRBV4-1 and TRBJ1-1; D not resolved. The V gene's germline CDR1 is MGHRA and CDR2 YSYEKL. The CDR3 runs to 13 residues. V was shortened by 1 base and J by 3 bases, with 6 bases between the two germline ends. The CDR3 protein is CASSQVLDTEAFF. The CDR3 nucleotides read TGCGCCAGCAGCCAAGTTCTGGACACTGAAGCTTTCTTT.

This rearrangement joins TRBV9 to TRBJ2-7; TRBD1 or TRBD2 may be the D gene (6 bases each). CDR1 and CDR2 (germline): SGDLS, YYNGEE. With 3 bases removed from V and 5 bases from J, the gap between germline ends came to 21 bases. CDR3 length: 16 amino acids. CDR3 region: CASSEGDGGRFHEQYF. The CDR3 coding sequence is TGTGCCAGCAGCGAGGGGGACGGGGGCAGGTTCCACGAGCAGTACTTC.

This chain connects TRBV5-1 to TRBJ1-1; 7 nucleotides agree with TRBD1. The length of the CDR3 is 16 residues. V gave up 3 bases and J gave up 0 bases; unmatched junction bases: 8. Germline V gene data show CDR1 as SGHRS and CDR2 as YFSETQ. CDR3 amino acids: CASSSQGGILNTEAFF. The DNA of the CDR3 is TGCGCCAGCAGCTCCCAGGGGGGCATCTTGAACACTGAAGCTTTCTTT. Looking up the rest from reference TRBV5-1 and TRBJ1-1 gives the full variable domain: KAGVTQTPRYLIKTRGQQVTLSCSPISGHRSVSWYQQTPGQGLQFLFEYFSETQRNKGNFPGRFSGRQFSNSRSEMNVSTLELGDSALYLCASSSQGGILNTEAFFGQGTRLTVV.

The chain links TRBV12-3 or TRBV12-4 to TRBJ1-2, with D perhaps matching TRBD1 (5 bases). The CDR3 covers 14 residues. Trimming took off 6 bases at V and 4 bases at J, with 15 bases between the two ends. The CDR3 protein is CASSSTAAGYGYTF. The CDR3 DNA sequence: TGTGCCAGCAGCTCGACAGCGGCCGGCTATGGCTACACCTTC.

The chain joins TRBV5-6 to TRBJ1-5; 10 bases map to TRBD1. Unmatched junction bases numbered 2, after V lost 0 bases and J lost 2 bases. This CDR3 comprises 16 residues. Germline assignment: CDR1 SGHDT and CDR2 YYEEEE. CDR3 amino acids: CASSLGQGAGNQPQHF. Here the CDR3 DNA reads TGTGCCAGCAGCTTGGGACAGGGGGCTGGCAATCAGCCCCAGCATTTT.

This sequence joins TRBV19 and TRBJ2-1, with 7 bases aligning to TRBD1. With V trimmed by 1 base and J by 8 bases, 8 bases remained unmatched. Germline V gene sequence: CDR1 LNHDA, CDR2 SQIVND (reference sequence). CDR3 size: 15 residues. CDR3 region: CASSIATGIMDEQFF. The CDR3 DNA follows: TGTGCCAGTAGTATAGCGACAGGGATTATGGATGAGCAGTTCTTC.

This rearrangement joins TRBV7-3 to TRBJ1-1; 7 bases align to TRBD1. Germline CDR1 and CDR2: SGHTA and FQGTGA. CDR3 size: 13 residues. Trimming removed 4 bases from V and 6 bases from J; junction bases left unmatched: 5. The CDR3 sequence: CASSSQGNAEAFF. CDR3 sequence (DNA): TGTGCCAGCAGCTCACAGGGGAATGCTGAAGCTTTCTTT.

The V call is TRBV3-1, the J call TRBJ2-4; TRBD2 agrees at 8 bases. CDR3 length: 15 residues. Germline values: CDR1 LGHDT, CDR2 YNNKEL (reference sequence). The ends lost 3 bases at V and 4 bases at J; junction bases unmatched: 5. DNA for the CDR3: TGTGCCAGCAGCCAGGGACTAGAACCAAAAAACATTCAGTACTTC. Translating gives CASSQGLEPKNIQYF.

The chain uses TRBV20-1 and TRBJ2-2; 8 nucleotides match TRBD2. Germline V gene data show CDR1 as DFQATT and CDR2 as SNEGSKA (reference sequence). CDR3 length: 15 amino acids. V trimming: 5 bases; J trimming: 1 base; junction bases outside the gene matches: 6. The CDR3 loop reads CSAPLAGGNTGELFF. CDR3 coding DNA: TGCAGTGCTCCCTTGGCGGGGGGGAACACCGGGGAGCTGTTTTTT.

The V call is TRBV6-5, the J call TRBJ1-6, with TRBD1 matching 7 bases. Germline V lookup: CDR1 MNHEY, CDR2 SVGAGI. The CDR3 has 15 amino acids. V shed 5 bases, J shed 7 bases, and the junction held 8 bases outside the gene matches. The CDR3 spells CASSPVDRPNSPLHF. The DNA for the CDR3 is TGTGCCAGCAGTCCCGTGGACAGGCCAAATTCACCCCTCCACTTT.

This chain uses TRBV5-4 with TRBJ1-2; TRBD1 matches at 12 bases. This CDR3 has 17 residues. Trimming removed 4 bases from V and 8 bases from J; junction bases left unmatched: 15. In germline, CDR1 is SGHNT, CDR2 YYREEE (reference sequence). Here the CDR3 DNA reads TGTGCCAGCAGCACTTCCGGGACAGGGGGCCTCGTTCAGGGCTACACCTTC. Translating it yields CASSTSGTGGLVQGYTF. The full variable domain, in which reference TRBV5-4 and TRBJ1-2 provide the parts outside the CDR3, is ETGVTQSPTHLIKTRGQQVTLRCSSQSGHNTVSWYQQALGQGPQFIFQYYREEENGRGNFPPRFSGLQFPNYSSELNVNALELDDSALYLCASSTSGTGGLVQGYTFGSGTRLTVV.

This clonotype was counted a single time. The rearrangement links TRBV7-2 to TRBJ2-1; D is uncertain. The germline V gene encodes CDR1 SGHTA and CDR2 FQGNSA. The CDR3 is 15 amino acids. Deletions cut 2 bases from V and 3 bases from J, with 11 bases between. CDR3 coding DNA: TGTGCCAGCAGCTTATACCCCAGCCTCTACAATGAGCAGTTCTTC. As protein: CASSLYPSLYNEQFF. The full variable domain, in which reference TRBV7-2 and TRBJ2-1 provide the parts outside the CDR3, is GAGVSQSPSNKVTEKGKDVELRCDPISGHTALYWYRQSLGQGLEFLIYFQGNSAPDKSGLPSDRFSAERTGGSVSTLTIQRTQQEDSAVYLCASSLYPSLYNEQFFGPGTRLTVL.

This chain uses TRBV7-9 with TRBJ2-1, with 9 bases fitting TRBD2. Germline CDR1 and CDR2: SEHNR and FQNEAQ (reference sequence). V trimming: 0 bases; J trimming: 0 bases; junction bases outside the gene matches: 9. The CDR3 runs 19 residues. The CDR3 protein is CASSLALGSGRLSYNEQFF. In DNA form, the CDR3 reads TGTGCCAGCAGCTTAGCGCTGGGTAGCGGGAGACTCTCCTACAATGAGCAGTTCTTC.

The gene calls are TRBV15 and TRBJ2-3; the match to TRBD2 covers 11 bases. Germline-derived CDR1 and CDR2 are LNHNV and YYDKDF (reference sequence). V lost 0 bases, J lost 5 bases, and 7 bases stayed unmatched. The CDR3 has 17 residues. This CDR3 is CATSRELAGGPIDTQYF. CDR3 DNA sequence: TGTGCCACCAGCAGAGAGTTAGCGGGGGGGCCTATAGATACGCAGTATTTT.